This TCR beta chain was sequenced during a study of blood T cells in healthy people across ages. In the case of this clonotype: What it recognizes is unknown.

The ends lost 6 bases at V and 1 base at J; junction bases unmatched: 3. Germline assignment: CDR1 ENHRY and CDR2 SYGVKD. There are 14 residues in the CDR3. PCR was performed a second time for about 6 to 11 cycles using a sample-barcoded 5' primer and a J-beta primer mix. All cDNA molecules were each tagged by a template-switch adaptor with 12 random nucleotides. TCRdb reanalysed the 5' RACE reads using MiXCR and keeps one entry per CDR3 protein. The sample lists about 510,000 distinct CDR3 sequences; about 28% were seen once. Whenever a sample was processed, at least 6 million PBMCs were isolated. Study-level points and caveats: Older individuals had lower TCR beta diversity per million T cells (the decline was roughly linear).

These data were also reused for a study on T cells of mothers and their children. This second study says: No T cell clones of persistent microchimeric origin were detected.

This clonotype was sampled from a boy between 2 and 10 years old in good health. V gene TRBV10-3 combines with J gene TRBJ2-5; 9 nucleotides agree with TRBD2. The sample was blood. CDR3 sequence reads: CAIRRGGTQETQYF. The CDR3 nucleotides are TGTGCCATCAGGCGGGGGGGCACCCAAGAGACCCAGTACTTC.